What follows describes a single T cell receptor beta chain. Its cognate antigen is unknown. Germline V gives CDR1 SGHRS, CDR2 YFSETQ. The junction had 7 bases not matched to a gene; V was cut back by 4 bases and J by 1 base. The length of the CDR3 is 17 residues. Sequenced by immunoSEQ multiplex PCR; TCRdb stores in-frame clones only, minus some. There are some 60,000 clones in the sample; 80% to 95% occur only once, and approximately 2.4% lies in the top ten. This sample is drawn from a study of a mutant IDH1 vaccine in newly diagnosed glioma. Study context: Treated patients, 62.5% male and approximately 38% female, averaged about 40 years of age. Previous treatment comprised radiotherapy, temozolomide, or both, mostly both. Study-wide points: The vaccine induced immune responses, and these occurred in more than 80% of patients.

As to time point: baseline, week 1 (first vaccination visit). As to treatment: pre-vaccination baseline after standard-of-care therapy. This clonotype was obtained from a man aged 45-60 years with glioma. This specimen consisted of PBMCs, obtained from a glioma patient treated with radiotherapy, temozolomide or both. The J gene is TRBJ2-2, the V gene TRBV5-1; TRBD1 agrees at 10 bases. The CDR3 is CASSAIWDRGNTGELFF. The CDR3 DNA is TGCGCCAGCAGCGCGATTTGGGACAGGGGGAACACCGGGGAGCTGTTTTTT.